These 10 T cell receptor beta chains share one sample of origin, sequenced in a study of PD-1 blockade in classical Hodgkin lymphoma. Libraries were prepared by immunoSEQ multiplex PCR; TCRdb keeps only in-frame clonotypes and omits some of them. The sample includes 6,000 to 9,500 clones, 75% to 80% of them seen just once. All the patients suffered relapse after autologous stem cell transplantation, and brentuximab vedotin exposure differed. CD4+ T cells were purified from thawed PBMCs by magnetic negative selection. The starting material was CD4+ T cells from blood, obtained at baseline. These receptors were collected from a human donor with classical Hodgkin lymphoma.

The chain links TRBV7-6 to TRBJ2-2; the D is unclear. Looked up from germline, CDR1 is SGHVS and CDR2 is FNYEAQ. V shed 6 bases and J shed 4 bases, with 12 bases lying between them. The CDR3 has 14 residues. CDR3 loop: CASRASPSTGELFF. The CDR3 region has the DNA TGTGCCAGCAGGGCGAGCCCCAGCACCGGGGAGCTGTTTTTT.

The CDR3 region is CASSPGTAFTGELFF. The CDR3 DNA sequence: TGTGCCAGCAGTCCCGGGACAGCGTTCACCGGGGAGCTGTTTTTT. V gene TRBV28 combines with J gene TRBJ2-2; 7 nucleotides match TRBD1. CDR3 size: 15 residues. V was pared by 5 bases and J by 4 bases, with 7 bases of the junction left unmatched. The germline CDR1 and CDR2 sequences are MDHEN and SYDVKM.

V is TRBV6-6 and J is TRBJ1-2; no firm D call. The CDR3 is 12 residues long. Germline V gene lookup returns CDR1 MNHNY and CDR2 SVGAGI (reference sequence). V lost 7 bases and J lost 7, with 13 bases in between. For the CDR3, the DNA is TGTGCCAGCACCCTCCGCGGTTCTGGCTACACCTTC. Encoded protein: CASTLRGSGYTF.

The chain uses TRBV7-9 and TRBJ1-1, with a possible D match to TRBD1 (5 bases). Germline V CDR1 and CDR2: SEHNR, FQNEAQ (reference sequence). Between the trimmed V and J ends, which lost 3 bases and 1 base, there was a span of 15 bases. The CDR3 has 16 residues. This CDR3 reads CASSLFAGTANTEAFF. The CDR3 DNA reads as TGTGCCAGCAGCTTGTTTGCGGGGACGGCGAACACTGAAGCTTTCTTT.

V is TRBV9 and J is TRBJ2-5; TRBD2 agrees at 10 bases. The tail of the sequence fits TRBJ2-7 better, so the J call may be wrong. The CDR3 totals 16 residues. Germline assignment: CDR1 SGDLS and CDR2 YYNGEE. The CDR3: CASSGSSSGGFFEQYF. The CDR3 DNA reads as TGTGCCAGCAGCGGCAGCTCTAGCGGGGGATTTTTCGAGCAGTACTTC.

The chain has TRBV7-2 and TRBJ2-7; tentatively, D is TRBD1 (6 bases). Germline assignment: CDR1 SGHTA and CDR2 FQGNSA. The V end lost 4 bases, the J end lost 5 bases, and 15 bases lay between the germline ends. The CDR3 is 14 residues long. The CDR3 coding sequence is TGTGCCAGCAGCTGGGGGCAGGGATCCCACGAGCAGTACTTC. This gives the protein CASSWGQGSHEQYF.

The chain joins TRBV15 to TRBJ2-2; D is unclear. Germline V gene lookup returns CDR1 LNHNV and CDR2 YYDKDF (reference sequence). This CDR3 comprises 14 residues. Between the trimmed V and J ends, which lost 0 bases and 2 bases, there was a span of 4 bases. The CDR3 DNA reads as TGTGCCACCAGCAGAGATCTAAACACCGGGGAGCTGTTTTTT. Translation: CATSRDLNTGELFF.

In this sample, this clone turned up once. The chain's CDR3 is CASSPMRAYEQFF. The DNA for the CDR3 is TGTGCCAGCTCACCAATGAGGGCTTATGAGCAGTTCTTC. The chain combines TRBV18 with TRBJ2-1, with a possible D match to TRBD2 (5 bases). Germline CDR1 reads KGHSH; CDR2 reads LQKENI. The CDR3 loop spans 13 amino acids. V lost 2 bases, J lost 8 bases, and 10 bases lay in between.

The chain is built from TRBV10-3 and TRBJ2-7, with unresolved D. The CDR3 consists of 12 residues. Trimming cost V 9 bases and J 2 bases, with 11 bases left between them. Germline-derived CDR1 and CDR2 are ENHRY and SYGVKD. CDR3 coding DNA: TGTGCCATAAGGACCGTAACCTACGAGCAGTACTTC. This encodes CAIRTVTYEQYF.

This clone turned up a few times. CDR3 loop: CASSIQRRGGDEQYF. The CDR3 nucleotides are TGTGCCAGTAGTATCCAGCGTCGGGGGGGTGACGAGCAGTACTTC. The chain is built from TRBV19 and TRBJ2-7, with TRBD2 matching 8 bases. CDR1 LNHDA and CDR2 SQIVND come from the germline V gene (reference sequence). The J segment lost 5 bases and the V segment lost 3 bases, leaving 9 bases of the junction unmatched. This CDR3 has 15 residues. The full variable domain, with the rest looked up from reference TRBV19 and TRBJ2-7, is DGGITQSPKYLFRKEGQNVTLSCEQNLNHDAMYWYRQDPGQGLRLIYYSQIVNDFQKGDIAEGYSVSREKKESFPLTVTSAQKNPTAFYLCASSIQRRGGDEQYFGPGTRLTVT.